Shown below are 32 T cell receptor beta chains from a single sample sequenced in a study of shared clonotypes between healthy human individuals. Naive CD8 cells comprised CD45RO-negative, CCR7-positively selected cells, excluding terminally differentiated effector memory CD45RA+ cells. Generated by immunoSEQ multiplex PCR, the TCRdb table keeps only in-frame clones and is missing some. Of 760,000 or so clones listed, roughly 96% are singletons. Sequencing was done on a sample of naive CD8+ T cells sorted from blood. The receptor set was obtained from a man aged 25-45 years in good health.

This clone was detected once. This chain links TRBV7-3 with TRBJ2-2; possible D gene TRBD1, 6 bases. Germline V CDR1 and CDR2: SGHTA, FQGTGA. The V end lost 4 bases, the J end lost 0 bases, and 9 bases lay between the germline ends. There are 15 residues in the CDR3. The CDR3 region is CASSSGTSNTGELFF. The CDR3 coding sequence is TGTGCCAGCAGCTCTGGGACATCGAACACCGGGGAGCTGTTTTTT.

The sample holds one count of this clone. The chain links TRBV27 to TRBJ2-1, with D possibly being TRBD1 or TRBD2 (5 bases each). This CDR3 is built from 15 residues. Deletions cut 3 bases from V and 8 bases from J, with 17 bases between. Germline V gene data show CDR1 as MNHEY and CDR2 as SMNVEV (reference sequence). As DNA, the CDR3 is TGTGCCAGCAGTTTGGGGCCCGGGGTAAGCCATGAGCAGTTCTTC. It translates to CASSLGPGVSHEQFF.

This chain joins TRBV7-6 and TRBJ2-2; perhaps TRBD2 as D (6 bases). The germline V and J ends were trimmed by 0 bases and 4 bases, with 15 bases remaining between them. CDR3 length equals 17 residues. From germline, CDR1 is SGHVS and CDR2 FNYEAQ. CDR3 amino acids: CASSLANIFGGTGELFF. Written as DNA, the CDR3 is TGTGCCAGCAGCTTAGCTAACATTTTCGGGGGCACCGGGGAGCTGTTTTTT.

V is TRBV4-1 and J is TRBJ1-4, with 8 bases that match TRBD1. V trimming: 1 base; J trimming: 5 bases; junction bases outside the gene matches: 3. The V gene's germline CDR1 is MGHRA and CDR2 YSYEKL. The CDR3 length is 15 residues. CDR3 coding DNA: TGCGCCAGCAGCCAAGGGACAGGGCTAAATGAAAAACTGTTTTTT. Amino acids: CASSQGTGLNEKLFF.

J is TRBJ2-1 and V is TRBV11-2, with TRBD2 matching 8 bases. This CDR3 contains 14 residues. The J segment lost 6 bases and the V segment lost 5 bases, leaving 6 bases of the junction unmatched. Germline values: CDR1 SGHAT, CDR2 FQNNGV. The CDR3 nucleotides are TGTGCCAGCAGCCTAGGGCGGGGGGCCAATGAGCAGTTCTTC. Translated, it gives CASSLGRGANEQFF.

This chain connects TRBV7-9 to TRBJ1-2; D call uncertain. V was trimmed by 3 bases and J by 1 base, leaving 12 bases between them. The CDR3 runs to 15 residues. The germline CDR1 and CDR2 sequences are SEHNR and FQNEAQ (reference sequence). CDR3 in amino acids: CASSFSFEFNYGYTF. The CDR3 DNA is TGTGCCAGCAGCTTTAGTTTCGAATTTAACTATGGCTACACCTTC. Together with reference TRBV7-9 and TRBJ1-2, the CDR3 gives the full variable domain: DTGVSQNPRHKITKRGQNVTFRCDPISEHNRLYWYRQTLGQGPEFLTYFQNEAQLEKSRLLSDRFSAERPKGSFSTLEIQRTEQGDSAMYLCASSFSFEFNYGYTFGSGTRLTVV.

This clone showed up just a few times. The CDR3 DNA is TGTGCCAGCAGTTCTTGGCCGGGATACGAGCAGTACTTC. It yields the protein CASSSWPGYEQYF. The chain is built from TRBV7-9 and TRBJ2-7; maybe TRBD2 (5 bases). With 6 bases removed from V and 4 bases from J, the gap between germline ends came to 13 bases. Germline V CDR1 and CDR2: SEHNR, FQNEAQ (reference sequence). CDR3 length: 13 amino acids.

The J gene is TRBJ1-4, the V gene TRBV14, with D perhaps TRBD1 (5 bases). The CDR3 has 15 amino acids. V was trimmed by 2 bases and J by 15 bases, leaving 22 bases between them. Germline-derived CDR1 and CDR2 are SGHDN and FVKESK. This CDR3 is CASSQTQGPGSVLFF. In DNA, the CDR3 is TGTGCCAGCAGCCAAACCCAGGGACCGGGTTCGGTATTGTTTTTT.

This chain connects TRBV6-5 to TRBJ2-5, with D tentatively TRBD1 (5 bases). CDR1 and CDR2 (germline): MNHEY, SVGAGI. The CDR3 contains 14 residues. The ends were cut back, 0 bases at V and 1 base at J, with 6 bases in the middle. CDR3 sequence reads: CASSYSDSQETQYF. The CDR3 DNA follows: TGTGCCAGCAGTTACTCCGACAGCCAAGAGACCCAGTACTTC.

The chain uses TRBV19 and TRBJ1-1; D is unclear. V dropped 1 base and J dropped 6 bases, with 6 bases sitting between them. From germline, CDR1 is LNHDA and CDR2 SQIVND (reference sequence). The CDR3 has 12 amino acids. CDR3: CASSIVGAEAFF. The CDR3 DNA reads TGTGCCAGTAGTATAGTCGGTGCTGAAGCTTTCTTT.

The chain links TRBV13 to TRBJ2-1; D may be TRBD1 (6 bases). The CDR3 has 12 residues. Trimming pared 4 bases from V and 9 bases from J, leaving 10 bases between. The V gene's germline CDR1 is PRHDT and CDR2 FYEKMQ (reference sequence). CDR3 DNA sequence: TGTGCCAGCAGCTACAGGGCGAGTGAGCAGTTCTTC. Amino acids: CASSYRASEQFF.

The rearrangement joins TRBV11-2 to TRBJ2-3, with a weak D call TRBD2 (5 bases). Trimming stripped 4 bases from V and 0 bases from J, with 8 bases between. This CDR3 has 14 amino acids. CDR1 SGHAT and CDR2 FQNNGV come from the germline V gene. For the CDR3, the DNA is TGTGCCAGCAGCTCCTGGACTAGCACAGATACGCAGTATTTT. Protein: CASSSWTSTDTQYF.

The chain carries TRBV19 and TRBJ2-3, with D tentatively TRBD1 (6 bases). The CDR3 loop spans 13 amino acids. The V end was cut by 8 bases, the J end by 1 base, with 10 bases between. The germline V gene has CDR1 LNHDA and CDR2 SQIVND (reference sequence). The CDR3 here is CASDAGGTDTQYF. The CDR3 nucleotides are TGTGCCAGTGACGCAGGGGGCACAGATACGCAGTATTTT.

CDR3: CASSEDGNNEQFF. In DNA, the CDR3 is TGTGCCAGCAGTGAAGACGGTAACAATGAGCAGTTCTTC. V is TRBV6-4 and J is TRBJ2-1; D gene uncertain. This CDR3 region has 13 residues. V shed 3 bases and J shed 5 bases, with 8 bases lying between them. The V gene's germline CDR1 is MRHNA and CDR2 SNTAGT.

The chain links TRBV6-1 to TRBJ2-7; D might be TRBD2 (7 bases). The CDR3 runs to 15 residues. Germline CDR1 reads MNHNS; CDR2 reads SASEGT. The V gene lost 10 bases and the J gene lost 0 bases, with 19 bases spanning the gap. CDR3 nucleotides: TGTGCCACCGCGGGAGAGGGGGGAGACTCCTACGAGCAGTACTTC. Amino acids: CATAGEGGDSYEQYF.

The V call is TRBV7-8, the J call TRBJ1-5; perhaps TRBD1 as D (5 bases). The CDR3 has 15 residues. Per germline, CDR1 SGHVS and CDR2 FQNEAQ. V shed 1 base and J shed 7 bases, with 14 bases lying between them. Here the CDR3 reads CASSLVRGAWQPQHF. CDR3 in DNA: TGTGCCAGCAGCTTAGTTAGAGGGGCTTGGCAGCCCCAGCATTTT. The entire variable domain, with the rest obtained from reference TRBV7-8 and TRBJ1-5, is as follows: GAGVSQSPRYKVAKRGQDVALRCDPISGHVSLFWYQQALGQGPEFLTYFQNEAQLDKSGLPSDRFFAERPEGSVSTLKIQRTQQEDSAVYLCASSLVRGAWQPQHFGDGTRLSIL.

The chain carries TRBV9 and TRBJ2-1, with a possible D match to TRBD2 (5 bases). Per germline, CDR1 SGDLS and CDR2 YYNGEE. This CDR3 region has 16 residues. V was cut by 3 bases and J by 0 bases, with 13 bases left in between. Written as DNA, the CDR3 is TGTGCCAGCAGCGGACGGGGTAAAGGCTCCTACAATGAGCAGTTCTTC. It is translated as CASSGRGKGSYNEQFF.

The chain recombines TRBV7-9 with TRBJ2-1; D not resolved. There are 12 residues in the CDR3. Trimming took 5 bases from V and 5 from J, leaving 7 bases between them. Germline CDR1 is SEHNR and CDR2 is FQNEAQ (reference sequence). This CDR3 is CASSNGNNEQFF. The CDR3 DNA sequence: TGTGCCAGCAGCAATGGTAACAATGAGCAGTTCTTC. Complete variable domain (other parts from reference TRBV7-9 and TRBJ2-1): DTGVSQNPRHKITKRGQNVTFRCDPISEHNRLYWYRQTLGQGPEFLTYFQNEAQLEKSRLLSDRFSAERPKGSFSTLEIQRTEQGDSAMYLCASSNGNNEQFFGPGTRLTVL.

This chain links TRBV7-2 with TRBJ1-3, with D possibly being TRBD1 (6 bases). CDR3 size: 14 residues. V gave up 6 bases and J gave up 4 bases, with 13 bases separating them. The germline gives CDR1 SGHTA, CDR2 FQGNSA. The CDR3: CASSPQGLGNTIYF. CDR3 sequence (DNA): TGTGCCAGCAGTCCCCAGGGGTTGGGAAACACCATATATTTT.

The chain carries TRBV29-1 and TRBJ1-4, with TRBD1 matching 7 bases. In germline, CDR1 is SQVTM, CDR2 ANQGSEA. The CDR3 totals 14 residues. V shed 4 bases and J 8 bases; nucleotides not matched to a gene: 10. In DNA, the CDR3 is TGCAGCGTTGGGCTTGTAGGGGGCGGGGAAAAACTGTTTTTT. Amino acid sequence: CSVGLVGGGEKLFF. Supplemented by reference TRBV29-1 and TRBJ1-4, the full variable domain reads SAVISQKPSRDICQRGTSLTIQCQVDSQVTMMFWYRQQPGQSLTLIATANQGSEATYESGFVIDKFPISRPNLTFSTLTVSNMSPEDSSIYLCSVGLVGGGEKLFFGSGTQLSVL.

The CDR3 DNA is TGCGCCAGCAGCTCCGTTGTCGGCCTCAGCTACGAGCAGTACTTC. Amino acid sequence: CASSSVVGLSYEQYF. This chain links TRBV5-1 with TRBJ2-7; D gene uncertain. V lost 3 bases and J lost 3, with 16 bases in between. This CDR3 region has 15 residues. CDR1 is SGHRS and CDR2 is YFSETQ in the germline V gene.

This clone was seen a single time. The chain combines TRBV25-1 with TRBJ2-1; D is undetermined. The CDR3 spans 12 residues. V was shortened by 4 bases and J by 10 bases, with 11 bases between the two germline ends. CDR1 is MGHDK and CDR2 is SYGVNS in the germline V gene. CDR3 in DNA: TGTGCCAGCAGTGTCTCTCTTTGGGAGCAGTTCTTC. It codes for CASSVSLWEQFF.

The V gene is TRBV18, the J gene TRBJ2-1, with TRBD1 identical over 9 bases. Germline CDR1 reads KGHSH; CDR2 reads LQKENI. CDR3 length: 16 amino acids. The V and J ends lost 3 bases and 6 bases, in that order; junction bases with no gene match: 9. CDR3 sequence (DNA): TGTGCCAGCTCACCGTCGGACAGGGGCAGGGGCAATGAGCAGTTCTTC. Translated, it gives CASSPSDRGRGNEQFF. Supplemented by reference TRBV18 and TRBJ2-1, the full variable domain reads NAGVMQNPRHLVRRRGQEARLRCSPMKGHSHVYWYRQLPEEGLKFMVYLQKENIIDESGMPKERFSAEFPKEGPSILRIQQVVRGDSAAYFCASSPSDRGRGNEQFFGPGTRLTVL.

The rearrangement uses TRBV2 and TRBJ1-1; D is perhaps TRBD1 (5 bases). Per germline, CDR1 SNHLY and CDR2 FYNNEI. The CDR3 is 14 residues long. The V end was cut by 6 bases, the J end by 1 base, with 12 bases between. DNA of the CDR3: TGTGCCAGCAGGGTTGGCAGGGCGAACACTGAAGCTTTCTTT. This encodes CASRVGRANTEAFF.

V and J are TRBV7-9 and TRBJ2-1, with TRBD1 as a possible D gene (6 bases). V gave up 4 bases and J gave up 4 bases, with 20 bases separating them. The germline gives CDR1 SEHNR, CDR2 FQNEAQ (reference sequence). This CDR3 region has 17 residues. This CDR3 reads CASSSLSQGSTYNEQFF. DNA of the CDR3: TGTGCCAGCAGCTCCCTTTCGCAGGGGAGTACGTACAATGAGCAGTTCTTC. Full variable domain (rest looked up from reference TRBV7-9 and TRBJ2-1): DTGVSQNPRHKITKRGQNVTFRCDPISEHNRLYWYRQTLGQGPEFLTYFQNEAQLEKSRLLSDRFSAERPKGSFSTLEIQRTEQGDSAMYLCASSSLSQGSTYNEQFFGPGTRLTVL.

The chain links TRBV4-1 to TRBJ1-2; D remains ambiguous. Trimming removed 0 bases from V and 1 base from J, with 9 bases in between. Germline V CDR1 and CDR2: MGHRA, YSYEKL. CDR3 size: 15 residues. In DNA form, the CDR3 reads TGCGCCAGCAGCCAAGAAGGCGACATTAACTATGGCTACACCTTC. Its translation: CASSQEGDINYGYTF.

The chain has TRBV6-5 and TRBJ2-5; maybe TRBD2 (6 bases). This CDR3 comprises 15 residues. Germline CDR1 reads MNHEY; CDR2 reads SVGAGI. With 3 bases removed from V and 2 bases from J, the gap between germline ends came to 13 bases. The CDR3 DNA is TGTGCCAGCAGTTATTTTGCGGGGAATCAAGAGACCCAGTACTTC. Translation gives CASSYFAGNQETQYF.

In its sample, this clone was seen once. The V call is TRBV9, the J call TRBJ2-3; unclear D gene. V dropped 3 bases and J dropped 2 bases, with 10 bases sitting between them. The CDR3 runs 14 residues. Per germline, CDR1 SGDLS and CDR2 YYNGEE. CDR3 protein: CASSESFPTDTQYF. In DNA form, the CDR3 reads TGTGCCAGCAGCGAATCATTCCCCACAGATACGCAGTATTTT.

The genes are TRBV28 and TRBJ2-7; 11 bases are a match to TRBD1. V trimming: 5 bases; J trimming: 2 bases; junction bases outside the gene matches: 11. The V gene's germline CDR1 is MDHEN and CDR2 SYDVKM. The CDR3 has 17 amino acids. This CDR3 reads CASSPLPGQGVTYEQYF. CDR3 nucleotides: TGTGCCAGCAGTCCTCTTCCGGGACAGGGGGTTACCTACGAGCAGTACTTC. Complete variable domain (other parts from reference TRBV28 and TRBJ2-7): DVKVTQSSRYLVKRTGEKVFLECVQDMDHENMFWYRQDPGLGLRLIYFSYDVKMKEKGDIPEGYSVSREKKERFSLILESASTNQTSMYLCASSPLPGQGVTYEQYFGPGTRLTVT.

This clone was recorded only once. This chain joins TRBV14 and TRBJ2-5; D is ambiguous. V lost 0 bases, J lost 0 bases, and 8 bases lay in between. The CDR3 has 15 residues. CDR1 SGHDN and CDR2 FVKESK come from the germline V gene. The CDR3 reads CASSQDGMYQETQYF. The CDR3 nucleotides read TGTGCCAGCAGCCAAGATGGCATGTACCAAGAGACCCAGTACTTC.

The J gene is TRBJ2-5, the V gene TRBV14; weak D call: TRBD1 (5 bases). Germline lookup yields CDR1 SGHDN and CDR2 FVKESK. This CDR3 is 15 amino acids long. Trimming shortened V by 5 bases and J by 7 bases, and 20 bases separated the two germline ends. CDR3 loop: CASSILPQGKGTQYF. The CDR3 bases are TGTGCCAGCAGCATTTTGCCTCAGGGCAAGGGGACCCAGTACTTC.

This clone was recorded once. The chain uses TRBV13 and TRBJ1-2; TRBD1 might be the D (5 bases). Germline V gene data show CDR1 as PRHDT and CDR2 as FYEKMQ (reference sequence). V lost 3 bases and J lost 3, with 8 bases in between. This CDR3 has 13 residues. In DNA, the CDR3 is TGTGCCAGCAGCTTGACAGCCTACTATGGCTACACCTTC. It translates to CASSLTAYYGYTF.